This is a list of T cell receptor beta chains from one sample in a study of T cells after yellow fever vaccination. TCRdb used MiXCR to reprocess the 5' RACE reads, holding one entry per CDR3 protein. Counted here are about 150,000 distinct CDR3 sequences, approximately 6.6% occurring once; the ten biggest clones make up under 0.7%. Sequencing used CD4+ T cells sorted from PBMCs, obtained 10 days after the yellow fever booster vaccination. These receptor sequences come from a man younger than 45 who received the YFV17D yellow fever vaccine. CDR3s include the opening cysteine and the closing phenylalanine or tryptophan. A D gene is named only where the DNA matches it firmly. Clone size is not always given. Where it is, it says once, few, many or a class for expanded clones.

d_gene	v_gene	abundance	j_gene	CDR3nt	CDR3aa
TRBD1	TRBV6-5	few	TRBJ1-3	TGTGCCAGCAGTTACCGGGGACAGGGAAACACCATATATTTT	CASSYRGQGNTIYF
TRBD1	TRBV6-5	many	TRBJ1-2	TGTGCCAGCAGCCGGGACAGTAACTATGGCTACACCTTC	CASSRDSNYGYTF
TRBD1	TRBV6-1	many	TRBJ2-1	TGTGCCAGCACCTCGAGGGACAGGAGCTCCTACAATGAGCAGTTCTTC	CASTSRDRSSYNEQFF
NA	TRBV5-4	NA	TRBJ2-1	TGTGCCAGCAGCCATCCGACGGGTGGGGAGCAGTTCTTC	CASSHPTGGEQFF
NA	TRBV3-1	many	TRBJ2-1	TGTGCCAGCAGCCAGGGACTTCCGGGGAACAATGAGCAGTTCTTC	CASSQGLPGNNEQFF
NA	TRBV3-1	many	TRBJ2-7	TGTGCCAGCAGCCAAGGACCTCAGAGCGTCTACGAGCAGTACTTC	CASSQGPQSVYEQYF
NA	TRBV20-1	many	TRBJ1-5	TGCAGTGCTAGTCGGGGAGAGGAGCAGCCCCAGCATTTT	CSASRGEEQPQHF
TRBD2	TRBV6-5	many	TRBJ2-7	TGTGCCAGCAGTTACCATACCCCTAGCGGGAGTTCCTACGAGCAGTACTTC	CASSYHTPSGSSYEQYF
NA	TRBV7-6	many	TRBJ2-3	TGTGCCAGCAGCTCCGTCCCAGCAGATACGCAGTATTTT	CASSSVPADTQYF
NA	TRBV3-1	many	TRBJ2-7	TGTGCCAGCAGCCAAGATAGTAGGGGGGCAGGTTACGAGCAGTACTTC	CASSQDSRGAGYEQYF
TRBD2	TRBV7-2	many	TRBJ2-3	TGTGCCAGCACCGGGGGAATAGCGGGAGTGGCAGATACGCAGTATTTT	CASTGGIAGVADTQYF
NA	TRBV20-1	few	TRBJ2-2	TGCAGTGCCCCCGATAGAAAGACGAACACCGGGGAGCTGTTTTTT	CSAPDRKTNTGELFF
NA	TRBV29-1	many	TRBJ1-2	TGCAGCGTTGTCGGTGGGATCTATGGCTACACCTTC	CSVVGGIYGYTF
TRBD2	TRBV6-5	many	TRBJ2-7	TGTGCCAGCAGTTCGTCCGCTAGCGGGAGGGCCGTGAGCGAGCAGTACTTC	CASSSSASGRAVSEQYF
NA	TRBV3-1	many	TRBJ2-2	TGTGCCAGCAGCCAAGTTCCTGGAACCGGGGAGCTGTTTTTT	CASSQVPGTGELFF
TRBD1	TRBV5-1	many	TRBJ2-3	TGCGCCAGCAGGACCGGGACAGGGGGCGTGGATACGCAGTATTTT	CASRTGTGGVDTQYF
NA	TRBV5-1	many	TRBJ2-5	TGCGCCAGCAGCAGCCAGGACTTGCGGGGAGAGACCCAGTACTTC	CASSSQDLRGETQYF
NA	TRBV7-8	many	TRBJ2-7	TGTGCCAGCAGCTTAGGTATAGGGACGGAACCTTACGAGCAGTACTTC	CASSLGIGTEPYEQYF
NA	TRBV12-3/TRBV12-4	NA	TRBJ1-2	TGTGCCAGCAGTTTACCCCCAGGTTTTCGTGGCTACACCTTC	CASSLPPGFRGYTF
NA	TRBV25-1	many	TRBJ2-7	TGTGCCAGCAGTGAAGTTGGGACGAGCTCCTACGAGCAGTACTTC	CASSEVGTSSYEQYF
TRBD1	TRBV7-9	many	TRBJ1-2	TGTGCCAGCAGCTTAGTCGGGACAGGGGAATTGCTAAGTGGCTACACCTTC	CASSLVGTGELLSGYTF
NA	TRBV4-3	many	TRBJ2-3	TGCGCCAGCAGCCAAGGGATCGACCCCCGGGGCACAGATACGCAGTATTTT	CASSQGIDPRGTDTQYF
NA	TRBV20-1	many	TRBJ2-5	TGCAGTGCTAAGCAAGAGACCCAGTACTTC	CSAKQETQYF
TRBD1	TRBV7-2	NA	TRBJ1-1	TGTGCCAGCAGCCTTACGACCCCGGCTGGGACAGGGTTTGGCACTGAAGCTTTCTTT	CASSLTTPAGTGFGTEAFF
NA	TRBV5-1	NA	TRBJ2-6	TGCGCCAGCAGCTTGGAAACTGGGGCCAACGTCCTGACTTTC	CASSLETGANVLTF
TRBD2	TRBV5-1	NA	TRBJ2-5	TGCGCCAGCAGCTTGCTTACTAGCGGGAACCAAGAGACCCAGTACTTC	CASSLLTSGNQETQYF
TRBD2	TRBV24-1	many	TRBJ2-5	TGTGCCACCAGTGACCCACTAGCGGGTGGAGAGACCCAGTACTTC	CATSDPLAGGETQYF
NA	TRBV5-4	few	TRBJ2-3	TGTGCCAGCAGCCCCGCGGCCGGGACTGGGACAGATACGCAGTATTTT	CASSPAAGTGTDTQYF
NA	TRBV20-1	many	TRBJ2-5	TGCAGTGCTAGGTCCGGGAGCGGGGAGACCCAGTACTTC	CSARSGSGETQYF
NA	TRBV29-1	many	TRBJ1-2	TGCAGCGTTGAAGGGACGTATAGGACTGAAGGCTACACCTTC	CSVEGTYRTEGYTF
NA	TRBV20-1	many	TRBJ2-3	TGCAGTGCTAGAGTGCCATACACTAGCACAGATACGCAGTATTTT	CSARVPYTSTDTQYF
NA	TRBV3-1	many	TRBJ1-1	TGTGCCAGCAGCCAACACCCGGCGACGAACACTGAAGCTTTCTTT	CASSQHPATNTEAFF
TRBD2	TRBV20-1	many	TRBJ2-1	TGCAGTGCCCCATTGGGGGCTAGCGGGAGTTTGGGAAATGAGCAGTTCTTC	CSAPLGASGSLGNEQFF
TRBD2	TRBV11-2	NA	TRBJ2-3	TGTGCCAGCAAGCTAGCGGGAGGGCGCACAGATACGCAGTATTTT	CASKLAGGRTDTQYF
NA	TRBV29-1	many	TRBJ2-5	TGCACTTACGGGTCGGGTGAGGAGACCCAGTACTTC	CTYGSGEETQYF
NA	TRBV28	NA	TRBJ2-1	TGTGCCAGCAGTGACTCTCAGAAGGATTGGAATGAGCAGTTCTTC	CASSDSQKDWNEQFF
NA	TRBV6-1	many	TRBJ1-4	TGTGCCAGCAAGCGAGAGCCAACTAATGAAAAACTGTTTTTT	CASKREPTNEKLFF
NA	TRBV15	many	TRBJ2-7	TGTGCCACCAGCAGATCGGGGTACCCCTACGAGCAGTACTTC	CATSRSGYPYEQYF
NA	TRBV12-3/TRBV12-4	many	TRBJ2-2	TGTGCCAGCAGTTTTGGTTCCCGACCTGCGGGCACCGGGGAGCTGTTTTTT	CASSFGSRPAGTGELFF
TRBD1	TRBV5-5	few	TRBJ2-5	TGTGCCAGCAGCGCGGGACAGGGGGGAGAGACCCAGTACTTC	CASSAGQGGETQYF
NA	TRBV7-2	many	TRBJ2-1	TGTGCCAGCAGCTTCCGGAGAGGGGCTATCTCCTACAATGAGCAGTTCTTC	CASSFRRGAISYNEQFF
NA	TRBV5-1	many	TRBJ2-7	TGCGCCAGCAGTAACGTAGACGAGCAGTACTTC	CASSNVDEQYF
NA	TRBV11-1	many	TRBJ2-1	TGTGCCAGCAGCTTAGCAAGGGAACAGGGGACTTCCTACAATGAGCAGTTCTTC	CASSLAREQGTSYNEQFF
TRBD2	TRBV19	few	TRBJ2-2	TGTGCCAGTAGTCCTAGTTGGACTAGCGGGAGAAATACCGGGGAGCTGTTTTTT	CASSPSWTSGRNTGELFF
TRBD1	TRBV4-3	many	TRBJ2-2	TGCGCCAGCAGCCAGCACAGGGGCTGGGAGCTGTTTTTT	CASSQHRGWELFF
TRBD1	TRBV7-2	few	TRBJ1-1	TGTGCCAGCAGCTTAGACAGGGGGAAGAACACTGAAGCTTTCTTT	CASSLDRGKNTEAFF
NA	TRBV6-5	few	TRBJ2-2	TGTGCCAGCAGTTACTCGTCGACAATTGTAGGCGGGGAGCTGTTTTTT	CASSYSSTIVGGELFF
NA	TRBV6-1	many	TRBJ2-2	TGTGCCAGCAGGAACGAAGGGGGGGGCACCGGGGAGCTGTTTTTT	CASRNEGGGTGELFF
NA	TRBV15	many	TRBJ2-5	TGTGCCACCAGCAGAGCAAAGAGCTACATGATAGAGACCCAGTACTTC	CATSRAKSYMIETQYF
NA	TRBV5-1	many	TRBJ2-5	TGCGCCAGCAGCTTGGCGGGAGATGCGGTGCTAGAGACCCAGTACTTC	CASSLAGDAVLETQYF
TRBD1	TRBV12-3/TRBV12-4	few	TRBJ2-3	TGTGCCAGCAGTTGGCGGGGACAGGGCGGGGGCCTGTCGAGCACAGATACGCAGTATTTT	CASSWRGQGGGLSSTDTQYF
NA	TRBV24-1	many	TRBJ1-2	TGTGCCACCAGTGTCGGGACATCAGCTGGCTACACCTTC	CATSVGTSAGYTF
NA	TRBV20-1	few	TRBJ1-5	TGCAGTGCCACTCGGTCCGGCAATCAGCCCCAGCATTTT	CSATRSGNQPQHF
TRBD1	TRBV9	NA	TRBJ2-5	TGTGCCAGCAGCTCCAAGACAGGGGGCCACGAGACCCAGTACTTC	CASSSKTGGHETQYF
NA	TRBV6-2/TRBV6-3	many	TRBJ2-1	TGTGCCAGCAGTTCAGGGGTAGAGCAGTTCTTC	CASSSGVEQFF
NA	TRBV6-5	many	TRBJ1-1	TGTGCCAGCAGAGGGGTCAACACTGAAGCTTTCTTT	CASRGVNTEAFF
TRBD2	TRBV20-1	many	TRBJ2-5	TGCAGTGCCAGACTAGCGGGAGTCTGGGAGACCCAGTACTTC	CSARLAGVWETQYF
NA	TRBV12-5	many	TRBJ2-7	TGTGCTAGTGGTTTGGTACTAATAGCCCCGTTTGCGGACTCCTACGAGCAGTACTTC	CASGLVLIAPFADSYEQYF
NA	TRBV3-1	many	TRBJ2-5	TGTGCCACCACTACCGGGACCCCTAGAGAGACCCAGTACTTC	CATTTGTPRETQYF